The count of the clone carrying this T cell receptor beta chain is one. Its antigen is still unknown. This record comes from a study of long-term antiretroviral therapy in people with HIV. Overall study results and limits: Transplant-donor-level diversity was not reached after ART, though diversity increased.

The germline V and J ends were trimmed by 0 bases and 5 bases, with 11 bases remaining between them. The CDR3 has 14 amino acids. The germline V gene has CDR1 GTSNPN and CDR2 SVGIG (reference sequence). Run at survey level, the immunoSEQ assay was version v3.0. Using immunoSEQ multiplex PCR, the repertoire was profiled, and TCRdb retains in-frame clones only, with some absent. Here the sample spans 20,000 or so clones, 76% being singletons. Inclusion required at least two post-ART and at least one pre-ART PBMC samples. Material: unsorted PBMCs, obtained 0.5 years before starting antiretroviral therapy. The TCR originated in a woman between 45 and 60 years old with HIV. The chain has TRBV30 and TRBJ1-5, with D tentatively TRBD1 (5 bases). CDR3 protein: CAWSVRGTDQPQHF. In DNA form, the CDR3 reads TGTGCCTGGAGTGTTCGGGGGACGGATCAGCCCCAGCATTTT.